A selection of T cell receptor beta chains follows, all from one sample in a study of molecular identifiers for immune sequencing clone quantification. TCRdb re-called the PCR reads with MiXCR, one entry per CDR3 protein. The table has hundreds of thousands of distinct CDR3 sequences, about 25% seen once. Sequenced input: naive CD8+ T cells from blood, with Jurkat cell RNA spiked in. The receptors stem from a human donor in good health. Some libraries in this study had Jurkat cell RNA spiked in. Each CDR3 is given with its conserved first and last residue. D genes are given only for firm matches. Expanded clones get a size class; other rows say once, few or many, or leave the size out.

TGCAGCGTTCGTACCTCCGGGACTAGTTTGGTCGGGGAGCTGTTTTTT | CSVRTSGTSLVGELFF | TRBJ2-2 | TRBV29-1 | TRBD2 | many
TGTGCCAGCACCCTCTCGGGGGCCGGGGAGCTGTTTTTT | CASTLSGAGELFF | TRBJ2-2 | TRBV9 | NA | many
TGTGCCAGCAGCTTAATGGGCGGGTCTACCTACGAGCAGTACTTC | CASSLMGGSTYEQYF | TRBJ2-7 | TRBV7-3 | NA | NA
TGTGCCAGCCAACCCCGGGACAGCCAAGAGACCCAGTACTTC | CASQPRDSQETQYF | TRBJ2-5 | TRBV19 | TRBD1 | few
TGCAGTGCTAGAGATGAGGGGGCTCACTACGAGCAGTACTTC | CSARDEGAHYEQYF | TRBJ2-7 | TRBV20-1 | TRBD1 | NA
TGTGCCACCAACCCCGGTGTGGCAGGGGTCGGCGGGGAGCTGTTTTTT | CATNPGVAGVGGELFF | TRBJ2-2 | TRBV10-3 | NA | NA
TGTGCCGTAGCGGACGTGATCACAGATACGCAGTATTTT | CAVADVITDTQYF | TRBJ2-3 | TRBV19 | NA | many
TGTGCCAGCAGCCAGAGTGATCAGCCCCAGCATTTT | CASSQSDQPQHF | TRBJ1-5 | TRBV3-2 | NA | few
TGTGCCAGCAGCCTGGGGACACTCCTTAGCACAGATACGCAGTATTTT | CASSLGTLLSTDTQYF | TRBJ2-3 | TRBV7-9 | NA | few
TGCGCCAGCAGCTTACGGACAGGGATGGAGACCCAGTACTTC | CASSLRTGMETQYF | TRBJ2-5 | TRBV5-1 | TRBD1 | many
TGCGCCAGCAGTAGGGACAGGGACTTATTATTGAACTACGAGCAGTACTTC | CASSRDRDLLLNYEQYF | TRBJ2-7 | TRBV5-1 | TRBD1 | NA
TGCAGCGTTGATCTAGCGGGGGATCAAGAGACCCAGTACTTC | CSVDLAGDQETQYF | TRBJ2-5 | TRBV29-1 | TRBD2 | many
TGTGCCAGCGGTCCGACGGCATTTACACCCTATGGCTACACCTTC | CASGPTAFTPYGYTF | TRBJ1-2 | TRBV6-5 | NA | many
TGTGCCAGCAGCTTCCCCGGGACAGGGGAGGAGACCCAGTACTTC | CASSFPGTGEETQYF | TRBJ2-5 | TRBV7-3 | TRBD1 | NA
TGTGCCTGGAGTGCGGGACATTTCGAGCAGTACTTC | CAWSAGHFEQYF | TRBJ2-7 | TRBV30 | NA | many